These T cell receptor beta chains were read from a single sample in a study of blood T cells in healthy people across ages. TCRdb reprocessed the 5' RACE reads with MiXCR, giving one entry per CDR3 protein. The data show 1 million or so distinct CDR3 sequences, 40% to 45% seen once. The material sequenced was blood. Receptor source: a woman in her sixties or seventies in good health. Each CDR3 is given without its conserved first and last residue. The order of the fields is J gene, V gene, CDR3 protein.

J gene: TRBJ2-5; V gene: TRBV6-5; CDR3 protein: ASSSGGRGETQY
J gene: TRBJ2-7; V gene: TRBV9; CDR3 protein: ASSVGRGNEQY
J gene: TRBJ2-1; V gene: TRBV20-1; CDR3 protein: SARDNRVEQF
J gene: TRBJ1-4; V gene: TRBV28; CDR3 protein: ASSLQWLNQGESIEKLF
J gene: TRBJ2-3; V gene: TRBV20-1; CDR3 protein: SASQGYRTDTQY
J gene: TRBJ1-1; V gene: TRBV10-3; CDR3 protein: AISEGSTEAF
J gene: TRBJ2-5; V gene: TRBV29-1; CDR3 protein: SVAETQY
J gene: TRBJ2-5; V gene: TRBV6-2/TRBV6-3; CDR3 protein: ASSYSGVYQETQY
J gene: TRBJ2-5; V gene: TRBV6-6; CDR3 protein: ASSQGGRQETQY
J gene: TRBJ2-1; V gene: TRBV4-2; CDR3 protein: ASSPLSPGNEQF
J gene: TRBJ2-1; V gene: TRBV28; CDR3 protein: ASSRATGSSYNEQF
J gene: TRBJ1-2; V gene: TRBV27; CDR3 protein: ASRHRPNYGYT
J gene: .; V gene: TRBV4-1; CDR3 protein: ASSQLGAGMGHEQY
J gene: TRBJ1-2; V gene: TRBV3-1; CDR3 protein: ASSLPSRDRGAYGYT
J gene: TRBJ2-4; V gene: TRBV6-2/TRBV6-3; CDR3 protein: ASSPGDRGDIQY
J gene: TRBJ2-5; V gene: TRBV7-2; CDR3 protein: ASSLGRAAETQY
J gene: TRBJ1-1; V gene: TRBV10-3; CDR3 protein: AISDSNTEAF
J gene: TRBJ2-7; V gene: TRBV29-1; CDR3 protein: SVAHAGLPYGQY
J gene: TRBJ1-2; V gene: TRBV19; CDR3 protein: ASSTQGARDGYT
J gene: TRBJ2-6; V gene: TRBV5-1; CDR3 protein: ASSFGSGAGANVLT
J gene: TRBJ2-7; V gene: TRBV20-1; CDR3 protein: SARGQEPRLPTYEQY
J gene: TRBJ2-5; V gene: TRBV12-3/TRBV12-4; CDR3 protein: ASSLGRSVQGLEETQY
J gene: TRBJ2-1; V gene: TRBV2; CDR3 protein: ASSPTGCEQF
J gene: TRBJ2-1; V gene: TRBV6-2/TRBV6-3; CDR3 protein: ASTLGGSNNGQF
J gene: TRBJ1-1; V gene: TRBV6-5; CDR3 protein: ASSSLRTGGFTEAF
J gene: TRBJ2-5; V gene: TRBV30; CDR3 protein: AWGQGNGETQY
J gene: TRBJ1-2; V gene: TRBV5-4; CDR3 protein: ASSTGRDRAPYGYT
J gene: TRBJ2-7; V gene: TRBV4-2; CDR3 protein: ASSQVHGGAYEQY
J gene: TRBJ2-3; V gene: TRBV27; CDR3 protein: ASNFRPGSGSGTDTQY
J gene: TRBJ1-5; V gene: TRBV29-1; CDR3 protein: SAVGEGGPNQPQH
J gene: TRBJ1-2; V gene: TRBV27; CDR3 protein: ASSSLSGGRNYGYT
J gene: TRBJ1-4; V gene: TRBV2; CDR3 protein: ASRRDRLGEKLF
J gene: TRBJ2-1; V gene: TRBV4-2; CDR3 protein: ASLQREGRSEQF
J gene: TRBJ2-7; V gene: TRBV3-1; CDR3 protein: ASSLPGRTYEQY
J gene: TRBJ1-2; V gene: TRBV10-3; CDR3 protein: AIRPGQDNYGYT
J gene: TRBJ1-1; V gene: TRBV24-1; CDR3 protein: ATSDTGLNTEAF
J gene: TRBJ2-3; V gene: TRBV9; CDR3 protein: ASSVDGQGGDTQY
J gene: TRBJ1-2; V gene: TRBV12-3/TRBV12-4; CDR3 protein: ASSLGTPNYGYT
J gene: TRBJ2-4; V gene: TRBV7-9; CDR3 protein: ASSSQTGAGGLNTQY
J gene: TRBJ2-3; V gene: TRBV7-9; CDR3 protein: ASTPGGSDTQY
J gene: TRBJ2-1; V gene: TRBV4-1; CDR3 protein: ASSQEGAGLYNEQF
J gene: TRBJ2-1; V gene: TRBV18; CDR3 protein: ASSGRSGRYNEQF
J gene: TRBJ2-5; V gene: TRBV5-6; CDR3 protein: GSSPGQQETQY
J gene: TRBJ2-1; V gene: TRBV29-1; CDR3 protein: SGRGTSGTYNEQF
J gene: TRBJ2-5; V gene: TRBV18; CDR3 protein: ASSPPAGLGNEQY
J gene: TRBJ2-7; V gene: TRBV6-1; CDR3 protein: ASSQTSGRADEQY
J gene: TRBJ2-5; V gene: TRBV7-2; CDR3 protein: ASSLMGQGWETQY
J gene: TRBJ1-2; V gene: TRBV12-3/TRBV12-4; CDR3 protein: ASSTGRGLGGYT
J gene: TRBJ2-3; V gene: TRBV3-1; CDR3 protein: ASIPRTGDTQY
J gene: TRBJ2-2; V gene: TRBV29-1; CDR3 protein: SVQERVGLAGYTGELF
J gene: TRBJ2-1; V gene: TRBV29-1; CDR3 protein: SVEVLTSGRYNEQF
J gene: TRBJ2-1; V gene: TRBV27; CDR3 protein: ASSFTAFTYNEQF
J gene: TRBJ2-7; V gene: TRBV7-2; CDR3 protein: ASSLTGAASYEQY
J gene: TRBJ2-1; V gene: TRBV12-3/TRBV12-4; CDR3 protein: ASSSDASNNEQF
J gene: TRBJ2-7; V gene: TRBV20-1; CDR3 protein: SALSVAGTYEQY
J gene: TRBJ2-3; V gene: TRBV5-1; CDR3 protein: ASSLEASGTADTQY
J gene: TRBJ2-1; V gene: TRBV20-1; CDR3 protein: SARESGRSLRSYNEQF
J gene: TRBJ2-5; V gene: TRBV11-2; CDR3 protein: ASSLGRSGGQY
J gene: TRBJ2-7; V gene: TRBV3-1; CDR3 protein: ASSSILLGRNYEQY
J gene: TRBJ2-5; V gene: TRBV18; CDR3 protein: ASPPPFKGETQY